The rows below give T cell receptor beta chains drawn from one sample of a study of T cells after yellow fever vaccination. MiXCR was run by TCRdb on the 5' RACE reads, yielding one entry per CDR3 protein. The data contain 120,000 or so distinct CDR3 sequences, over 8% of them singletons. The input for sequencing was CD8+ T cells sorted from PBMCs, taken on the day of the yellow fever booster vaccination. These receptors all come from a man between 18 and 29 years old who received the YFV17D yellow fever vaccine. CDR3s include the opening cysteine and the closing phenylalanine or tryptophan. D genes are given only for firm matches. Expanded clones get a size class; other rows say once, few or many, or leave the size out.

j_call: TRBJ2-5
d_call: NA
v_call: TRBV11-2
clone_size: few
cdr3_aa: CASSFSTVQTQYF
cdr3_nt: TGTGCCAGCAGCTTCTCTACGGTCCAGACCCAGTACTTC

j_call: TRBJ2-2
d_call: NA
v_call: TRBV5-4
clone_size: few
cdr3_aa: CASSFDPENTGELFF
cdr3_nt: TGTGCCAGCAGCTTTGACCCGGAGAACACCGGGGAGCTGTTTTTT

j_call: TRBJ1-1
d_call: NA
v_call: TRBV4-2
clone_size: NA
cdr3_aa: CASSQVGESWTEAFF
cdr3_nt: TGTGCCAGCAGCCAAGTGGGGGAAAGTTGGACTGAAGCTTTCTTT

j_call: TRBJ2-2
d_call: NA
v_call: TRBV12-3/TRBV12-4
clone_size: few
cdr3_aa: CASRAGGGRTGELFF
cdr3_nt: TGTGCCAGCAGGGCAGGAGGAGGGCGTACCGGGGAGCTGTTTTTT

j_call: TRBJ1-1
d_call: NA
v_call: TRBV5-1
clone_size: few
cdr3_aa: CASSSPRGGVNTEAFF
cdr3_nt: TGCGCCAGCAGCTCCCCCCGGGGGGGGGTGAACACTGAAGCTTTCTTT

j_call: TRBJ1-1
d_call: NA
v_call: TRBV29-1
clone_size: NA
cdr3_aa: CSVGKGGVYAFF
cdr3_nt: TGCAGCGTTGGAAAGGGGGGGGTATACGCTTTCTTT

j_call: TRBJ2-7
d_call: NA
v_call: TRBV7-6
clone_size: few
cdr3_aa: CASSRSMAASHEQYF
cdr3_nt: TGTGCCAGCAGCCGGAGTATGGCAGCGTCCCACGAGCAGTACTTC

j_call: TRBJ2-2
d_call: NA
v_call: TRBV6-5
clone_size: NA
cdr3_aa: CASSPTFAGELFF
cdr3_nt: TGTGCCAGCAGTCCTACCTTCGCCGGGGAGCTGTTTTTT

j_call: TRBJ2-1
d_call: TRBD2
v_call: TRBV4-1
clone_size: NA
cdr3_aa: CASSPHALAGVDEQFF
cdr3_nt: TGCGCCAGCAGCCCCCACGCACTAGCGGGGGTGGATGAGCAGTTCTTC

j_call: TRBJ1-1
d_call: NA
v_call: TRBV6-1
clone_size: few
cdr3_aa: CASSVYDTEGEAFF
cdr3_nt: TGTGCCAGCAGTGTTTACGACACGGAGGGTGAAGCTTTCTTT

j_call: TRBJ1-2
d_call: NA
v_call: TRBV7-9
clone_size: NA
cdr3_aa: CASSLGAASYGYTF
cdr3_nt: TGTGCCAGCAGCTTAGGCGCAGCATCCTATGGCTACACCTTC

j_call: TRBJ1-5
d_call: NA
v_call: TRBV6-5
clone_size: few
cdr3_aa: CASSFRGGNQPQHF
cdr3_nt: TGTGCCAGCAGCTTCAGGGGCGGCAATCAGCCCCAGCATTTT

j_call: TRBJ1-1
d_call: TRBD1
v_call: TRBV30
clone_size: NA
cdr3_aa: CAWDRGVFGTEAFF
cdr3_nt: TGTGCCTGGGACAGGGGGGTGTTCGGCACTGAAGCTTTCTTT